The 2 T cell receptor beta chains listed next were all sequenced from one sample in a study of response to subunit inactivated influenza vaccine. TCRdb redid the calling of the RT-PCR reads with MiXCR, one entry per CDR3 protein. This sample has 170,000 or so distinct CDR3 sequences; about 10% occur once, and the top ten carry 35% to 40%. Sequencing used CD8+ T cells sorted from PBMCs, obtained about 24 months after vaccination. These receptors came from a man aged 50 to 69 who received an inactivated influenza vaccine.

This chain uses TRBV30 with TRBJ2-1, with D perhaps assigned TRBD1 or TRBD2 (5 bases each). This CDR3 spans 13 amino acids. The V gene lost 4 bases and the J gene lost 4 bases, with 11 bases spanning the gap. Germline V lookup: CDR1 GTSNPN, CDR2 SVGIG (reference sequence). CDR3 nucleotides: TGTGCCTGGAAGGGGCTAGCTTACAATGAGCAGTTCTTC. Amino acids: CAWKGLAYNEQFF.

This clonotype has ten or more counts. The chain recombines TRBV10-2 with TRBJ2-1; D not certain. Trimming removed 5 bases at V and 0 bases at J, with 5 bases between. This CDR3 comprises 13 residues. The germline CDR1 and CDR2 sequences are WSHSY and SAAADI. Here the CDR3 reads CASSQSSYNEQFF. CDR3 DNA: TGCGCCAGCAGTCAGAGCTCCTACAATGAGCAGTTCTTC.